These 27 T cell receptor beta chains share one sample of origin, sequenced in a study of blood T cells in healthy people across ages. It was with a sample-barcoded 5' primer and a J-beta primer mix that a second PCR of roughly 7 to 12 cycles was run. Via MiXCR, TCRdb re-called the 5' RACE reads, giving one row per CDR3 protein. The table includes under 1 million distinct CDR3 sequences, about 42% detected once. The specimen was blood. Receptors were obtained from a man in his fifties or sixties in good health.

J is TRBJ2-5 and V is TRBV6-6, with TRBD1 matching 12 bases. V shed 2 bases and J 1 base; nucleotides not matched to a gene: 5. The germline V gene has CDR1 MNHNY and CDR2 SVGAGI (reference sequence). This CDR3 is 17 amino acids long. CDR3 amino acids: CASSYGTGGRGQETQYF. CDR3 bases: TGTGCCAGCAGTTACGGGACAGGGGGCCGCGGCCAAGAGACCCAGTACTTC.

Remarks on this clonotype: At one end the junction does not follow the germline gene, possibly because of a read error. The chain recombines TRBV15 with TRBJ2-3; the D gene is possibly TRBD2 (6 bases). Germline assignment: CDR1 LNHNV and CDR2 YYDKDF (reference sequence). The CDR3 spans 16 residues. CDR3 bases: TGTGCCACCAGCAGACTTGGGAGGCAGCTCACAGAAACGCAGTATTTT. It is translated as CATSRLGRQLTETQYF.

This chain joins TRBV5-8 and TRBJ2-5; TRBD1 matches 7 bases. The DNA end is a closer match to TRBJ2-7, so the J assignment may be wrong. CDR3 length: 15 amino acids. The germline V gene encodes CDR1 SGHTS and CDR2 YDEGEE. This chain's CDR3 is CASSWVSRGFREQYF. CDR3 nucleotide sequence: TGTGCCAGCAGCTGGGTATCCAGGGGGTTTCGCGAGCAGTACTTC.

The rearrangement links TRBV6-4 to TRBJ2-7; TRBD2 agrees at 9 bases. The germline V gene encodes CDR1 MRHNA and CDR2 SNTAGT. V lost 2 bases to trimming and J lost 7 bases; unmatched junction nucleotides: 18. This CDR3 comprises 18 residues. The CDR3 loop is CASSDPLKIAGAPWEQYF. The CDR3 nucleotides read TGTGCCAGCAGTGACCCGCTAAAGATAGCGGGGGCCCCCTGGGAGCAGTACTTC.

As to this clonotype: An end of the junction does not agree with germline; a read error may underlie this. The V gene is TRBV5-1, the J gene TRBJ2-5, with 10 bases matching TRBD1. Germline V gene lookup returns CDR1 SGHRS and CDR2 YFSETQ. The CDR3 consists of 15 residues. The CDR3 here is CASSQGQGGPYEQHF. Here the CDR3 DNA reads TGCGCCAGCAGCCAAGGACAGGGGGGCCCCTACGAGCAGCACTTC. Full variable domain (missing parts from reference TRBV5-1 and TRBJ2-5): KAGVTQTPRYLIKTRGQQVTLSCSPISGHRSVSWYQQTPGQGLQFLFEYFSETQRNKGNFPGRFSGRQFSNSRSEMNVSTLELGDSALYLCASSQGQGGPYEQHFGPGTRLLVL.

V and J are TRBV30 and TRBJ1-4, with D perhaps matching TRBD1 (5 bases). The CDR3 contains 14 residues. Trimming cost V 4 bases and J 6 bases, with 15 bases left between them. Per the germline V gene, CDR1 is GTSNPN and CDR2 is SVGIG (reference sequence). This CDR3 reads CAWTVGDGYEKLFF. The CDR3 bases are TGTGCCTGGACCGTGGGGGACGGATATGAAAAACTGTTTTTT.

The chain employs TRBV27 and TRBJ2-3, with 7 bases lining up with TRBD2. The length of the CDR3 is 17 residues. V lost 6 bases to trimming and J lost 3 bases; unmatched junction nucleotides: 15. Germline CDR1 reads MNHEY; CDR2 reads SMNVEV (reference sequence). The CDR3 protein is CASRGSGLPRGTDTQYF. CDR3 bases: TGTGCCAGCAGAGGGTCGGGACTACCTAGGGGTACAGATACGCAGTATTTT.

The chain carries TRBV10-3 and TRBJ2-7; TRBD2 matches at 7 bases. V lost 4 bases to trimming and J lost 2 bases; unmatched junction nucleotides: 5. The CDR3 contains 14 residues. Germline loops: CDR1 ENHRY, CDR2 SYGVKD. CDR3 DNA: TGTGCCATCAGTGCGGGAGGCGGAACCTACGAGCAGTACTTC. It is translated as CAISAGGGTYEQYF.

This clonotype was seen ten or more times. J is TRBJ2-7 and V is TRBV10-3, with TRBD2 as a possible D gene (6 bases). The CDR3 is 11 residues long. Germline CDR1 is ENHRY and CDR2 is SYGVKD. The V end was cut by 7 bases, the J end by 6 bases, with 10 bases between. This CDR3 is CAIKQEGEQYF. CDR3 coding DNA: TGTGCCATCAAGCAGGAGGGCGAGCAGTACTTC.

The rearrangement links TRBV7-2 to TRBJ2-3; D uncertain. The V gene's germline CDR1 is SGHTA and CDR2 FQGNSA. V lost 2 bases and J lost 2, with 11 bases in between. The CDR3 is 15 amino acids. CDR3 nucleotide sequence: TGTGCCAGCAGCTTAAGGTTCCTCTCCACAGATACGCAGTATTTT. The encoded protein is CASSLRFLSTDTQYF.

Worth noting for this clonotype: This clone may be a read error of a much larger clone one base away. This rearrangement joins TRBV7-2 to TRBJ2-1; D gene unclear. CDR1 is SGHTA, CDR2 FQGNSA, per germline. V lost 7 bases, J lost 10 bases, and 11 bases lay in between. The length of the CDR3 is 11 residues. The CDR3 reads CASNANGEQFF. Here the CDR3 DNA reads TGTGCCAGCAACGCCAACGGGGAGCAGTTCTTC.

Only a few counts were recorded for this clonotype. The rearrangement joins TRBV6-2 or TRBV6-3 to TRBJ2-3; 11 bases map to TRBD2. Germline V gene sequence: CDR1 MNHEY, CDR2 SVGEGT. With 5 bases clipped from V and 4 bases from J, the junction kept 20 bases outside the gene matches. The CDR3 extends over 20 amino acids. CDR3 in DNA: TGTGCCAGCAGTAACATACCTCCGGGACTAGCGGCTAGAATGGCAGATACGCAGTATTTT. Its protein is CASSNIPPGLAARMADTQYF.

This clonotype was observed a handful of times. The V gene is TRBV6-2 or TRBV6-3, the J gene TRBJ2-7, with D unclear. The ends were cut back, 2 bases at V and 3 bases at J, with 5 bases in the middle. This CDR3 is 12 amino acids long. From germline, CDR1 is MNHEY and CDR2 SVGEGT. The CDR3 DNA follows: TGTGCCAGCAGTTACCCTGGCTACGAGCAGTACTTC. Its protein product is CASSYPGYEQYF.

The chain recombines TRBV28 with TRBJ2-4; 10 bases line up with TRBD1. CDR3 length: 13 amino acids. Germline loops: CDR1 MDHEN, CDR2 SYDVKM. V lost 8 bases, J lost 7 bases, and 5 bases stayed unmatched. This chain's CDR3 is CASQDRGANIQYF. CDR3 sequence (DNA): TGTGCCAGCCAGGACAGGGGGGCCAACATTCAGTACTTC.

This clonotype was counted a few times. This sequence joins TRBV5-1 and TRBJ2-5; D assignment may be TRBD1 or TRBD2 (5 bases each). CDR1 is SGHRS, CDR2 YFSETQ, per germline. The CDR3 is made up of 13 amino acids. V dropped 7 bases and J dropped 11 bases, with 21 bases sitting between them. The CDR3 region has the DNA TGCGCCAGCGGCCGGGACCAGTCTTGGGAGCAGTACTTC. Residues: CASGRDQSWEQYF.

In this sample, this clonotype turned up many times. The V call is TRBV28, the J call TRBJ2-7; D is undetermined. The CDR3 spans 11 residues. With 2 bases removed from V and 5 bases from J, the gap between germline ends came to 4 bases. In germline, CDR1 is MDHEN, CDR2 SYDVKM. CDR3 nucleotide sequence: TGTGCCAGCAGTTTACGGGACGAGCAGTACTTC. This gives the protein CASSLRDEQYF.

The chain combines TRBV20-1 with TRBJ2-1, with D perhaps matching TRBD1 or TRBD2 (6 bases each). V gave up 6 bases and J gave up 0 bases, with 18 bases separating them. CDR3 length: 16 residues. Per germline, CDR1 DFQATT and CDR2 SNEGSKA (reference sequence). The chain's CDR3 is CSAAGTSKSSYNEQFF. The CDR3 bases are TGCAGTGCCGCGGGGACAAGCAAAAGCTCCTACAATGAGCAGTTCTTC.

V is TRBV20-1 and J is TRBJ2-7, with D maybe TRBD2 (7 bases). The CDR3 consists of 13 residues. Trimming left V 6 bases short and J 7 bases short, with 19 bases between. CDR1 and CDR2 (germline): DFQATT, SNEGSKA (reference sequence). The CDR3 is CSAFIGGAFEQYF. Written as DNA, the CDR3 is TGCAGTGCATTTATAGGGGGGGCGTTTGAGCAGTACTTC.

The J gene is TRBJ2-7, the V gene TRBV4-1; 12 bases map to TRBD2. The germline CDR1 and CDR2 sequences are MGHRA and YSYEKL. This CDR3 has 19 amino acids. The V segment lost 1 base and the J segment 2 bases; nucleotides outside the gene matches: 12. CDR3 loop: CASSQGRTSGGLRTYEQYF. The CDR3 DNA reads as TGCGCCAGCAGCCAAGGACGAACTAGCGGGGGGCTACGAACCTACGAGCAGTACTTC.

The chain uses TRBV24-1 and TRBJ2-1; D may be TRBD2 (6 bases). The CDR3 length is 14 residues. The ends were cut back, 3 bases at V and 7 bases at J, with 12 bases in the middle. In germline, CDR1 is KGHDR, CDR2 SFDVKD. Here the CDR3 reads CATSDPGVSNEQFF. DNA for the CDR3: TGTGCCACCAGTGATCCGGGAGTTTCAAATGAGCAGTTCTTC.

This chain links TRBV29-1 with TRBJ1-1, with no clear D. The V gene's germline CDR1 is SQVTM and CDR2 ANQGSEA. Trimming pared 6 bases from V and 3 bases from J, leaving 17 bases between. The CDR3 has 14 amino acids. In nucleotides, the CDR3 is TGCAGCGTGAATCTTAACGGGAGGGACACTGAAGCTTTCTTT. It is translated as CSVNLNGRDTEAFF. The variable domain in full, with the rest retrieved from reference TRBV29-1 and TRBJ1-1, is SAVISQKPSRDICQRGTSLTIQCQVDSQVTMMFWYRQQPGQSLTLIATANQGSEATYESGFVIDKFPISRPNLTFSTLTVSNMSPEDSSIYLCSVNLNGRDTEAFFGQGTRLTVV.

This clonotype was counted at least ten times. The chain links TRBV5-1 to TRBJ2-7; 10 nucleotides align to TRBD2. There are 15 residues in the CDR3. The trim removed 2 bases at V and 4 bases at J, leaving 6 bases unmatched. Germline V lookup: CDR1 SGHRS, CDR2 YFSETQ. The CDR3 DNA reads as TGCGCCAGCAGCTTCCGGACTAGCGGTGGATACGAGCAGTACTTC. This codes for CASSFRTSGGYEQYF. Together with reference TRBV5-1 and TRBJ2-7, the CDR3 gives the full variable domain: KAGVTQTPRYLIKTRGQQVTLSCSPISGHRSVSWYQQTPGQGLQFLFEYFSETQRNKGNFPGRFSGRQFSNSRSEMNVSTLELGDSALYLCASSFRTSGGYEQYFGPGTRLTVT.

The chain combines TRBV6-2 or TRBV6-3 with TRBJ2-1; the match to TRBD1 covers 7 bases. CDR3 length equals 15 residues. J gave up 9 bases and V 5 bases, and 13 bases lay outside the gene matches. Germline CDR1 is MNHEY and CDR2 is SVGEGT. CDR3 nucleotide sequence: TGTGCCAGCAGTCGAGGGGGCTCTGGGGCGGGTGAGCAGTTCTTC. This translates into CASSRGGSGAGEQFF.

The sample holds a few counts of this clonotype. The chain recombines TRBV5-1 with TRBJ2-1; 11 nucleotides match TRBD1. There are 15 residues in the CDR3. V was clipped by 4 bases and J by 8 bases; unmatched bases: 8. Looked up from germline, CDR1 is SGHRS and CDR2 is YFSETQ. CDR3 in amino acids: CASSVGQGASDEQFF. CDR3 nucleotide sequence: TGCGCCAGCAGCGTTGGACAGGGGGCTTCGGATGAGCAGTTCTTC.

This chain connects TRBV30 to TRBJ2-7; D is undetermined. The CDR3 spans 13 residues. Trimming left V 3 bases short and J 2 bases short, with 11 bases between. CDR1 is GTSNPN and CDR2 is SVGIG in the germline V gene (reference sequence). CDR3 DNA sequence: TGTGCCTGGAGATCCGAGGCAGCCTACGAGCAGTACTTC. This gives the protein CAWRSEAAYEQYF. Filled out from reference TRBV30 and TRBJ2-7, the complete variable domain reads SQTIHQWPATLVQPVGSPLSLECTVEGTSNPNLYWYRQAAGRGLQLLFYSVGIGQISSEVPQNLSASRPQDRQFILSSKKLLLSDSGFYLCAWRSEAAYEQYFGPGTRLTVT.

This clonotype was counted a few times. V usage is TRBV6-1 and J usage is TRBJ2-4; maybe TRBD1 (5 bases). With 7 bases removed from V and 10 bases from J, the gap between germline ends came to 14 bases. This CDR3 region has 12 residues. The germline CDR1 and CDR2 sequences are MNHNS and SASEGT. The CDR3 region has the DNA TGTGCCAGCAATCAGGGCGCATGGATTCAGTACTTC. It yields the protein CASNQGAWIQYF.

CDR3: CASSAPGSPKAFF. CDR3 coding DNA: TGTGCCAGCAGCGCACCGGGCTCTCCTAAAGCTTTCTTT. The gene calls are TRBV7-9 and TRBJ1-1, with D unclear. V lost 5 bases to trimming and J lost 9 bases, with 16 bases between them. The CDR3 sequence is 13 residues long. CDR1 is SEHNR, CDR2 FQNEAQ, per germline (reference sequence).